Below are 28 T cell receptor beta chains sequenced from a single sample in a study of blood T cells in healthy people across ages (dated by TCRdb to between 2014 and 2017). The library was built by means of 5' RACE. Instrument used: Illumina HiSeq 2500. The second PCR ran for about 6 to 11 cycles and used a J-beta primer mix along with a sample-barcoded 5' primer. TCRdb ran its own pipeline on the public reads, namely fastp trimming at Q25 and MiXCR clone calling, and kept in-frame beta chains. Rows merge per CDR3 protein into single entries with the most common DNA and genes. The sample table records about 720,000 distinct CDR3 sequences; 25% of these occur just once. The top ten constitute roughly 3.5% of the sample. In addition, the sample was reused for a study of T cells of mothers and their children.

Input material: blood. Receptor source: a boy younger than 18 in good health.

J is TRBJ2-3 and V is TRBV29-1, with D hard to call. CDR1 SQVTM and CDR2 ANQGSEA come from the germline V gene. The V end lost 0 bases, the J end lost 4 bases, and 8 bases lay between the germline ends. This CDR3 has 13 amino acids. CDR3 amino acids: CSVEDVTADTQYF. Written as DNA, the CDR3 is TGCAGCGTTGAAGATGTTACAGCAGATACGCAGTATTTT.

This chain joins TRBV5-1 and TRBJ1-2; 9 bases are shared with TRBD1. The ends lost 4 bases at V and 6 bases at J; junction bases unmatched: 13. The CDR3 covers 16 residues. Germline values: CDR1 SGHRS, CDR2 YFSETQ. CDR3 in DNA: TGCGCCAGCAGCCGAGACAGACGACAGGGGGAGAATGGCTACACCTTC. This sequence encodes CASSRDRRQGENGYTF.

As regards this clonotype: The junction shows a germline mismatch at one end, possibly a read error. The chain couples TRBV19 to TRBJ1-2; 8 bases fit TRBD1. This CDR3 region has 15 residues. CDR1 is LNHDA, CDR2 SQIVND, per germline (reference sequence). For the CDR3, the DNA is TGTGCCAGTAGTTCCCTCGGACAGGGCGACTATGGCTACGCCTTC. Translation gives CASSSLGQGDYGYAF.

The J gene is TRBJ1-1, the V gene TRBV29-1; the D gene is possibly TRBD1 (5 bases). The CDR3 is 16 residues long. The germline V gene encodes CDR1 SQVTM and CDR2 ANQGSEA. The ends were cut back, 0 bases at V and 1 base at J, with 15 bases in the middle. DNA for the CDR3: TGCAGCGTTGAAGATCAGGGAAGTGTTGGGAACACTGAAGCTTTCTTT. Translating gives CSVEDQGSVGNTEAFF.

This clonotype has just one count. The V call is TRBV7-3, the J call TRBJ2-1; D is unresolved. The CDR3 covers 16 residues. The V end was cut by 5 bases, the J end by 3 bases, with 17 bases between. Germline V lookup: CDR1 SGHTA, CDR2 FQGTGA. As DNA, the CDR3 is TGTGCCAGCAGCCTAAGCTATGGTACGGGCTACAATGAGCAGTTCTTC. This sequence encodes CASSLSYGTGYNEQFF.

The V gene is TRBV4-3, the J gene TRBJ1-6; D unresolved. CDR3 length: 15 amino acids. The V and J ends lost 0 bases and 5 bases respectively, with 8 bases between them. Germline V gene sequence: CDR1 LGHNA, CDR2 YSLEER. The chain's CDR3 is CASSQERGDNSPLHF. CDR3 in DNA: TGCGCCAGCAGCCAAGAGCGCGGAGATAATTCACCCCTCCACTTT.

The V and J genes are TRBV6-2 or TRBV6-3 and TRBJ2-3; 9 bases are shared with TRBD2. The junction had 9 bases not matched to a gene; V was cut back by 3 bases and J by 5 bases. The CDR3 length is 16 residues. Germline CDR1 is MNHEY and CDR2 is SVGEGT. Here the CDR3 DNA reads TGTGCCAGCAGTTATGTCGGACTAGCGAGAGGAGATACGCAGTATTTT. It yields the protein CASSYVGLARGDTQYF.

The chain recombines TRBV7-2 with TRBJ2-5; D possibly matches TRBD1 or TRBD2 (6 bases each). Germline-derived CDR1 and CDR2 are SGHTA and FQGNSA. V lost 0 bases and J 4 bases, leaving 12 bases between the germline ends. This CDR3 contains 15 residues. The CDR3 DNA reads as TGTGCCAGCAGCTTAGCTCCAGGGGAGGCAGAGACCCAGTACTTC. It is translated as CASSLAPGEAETQYF.

The genes are TRBV7-8 and TRBJ2-1, with D possibly being TRBD2 (6 bases). CDR3 length equals 18 residues. V lost 1 base and J lost 5, with 21 bases in between. Germline-derived CDR1 and CDR2 are SGHVS and FQNEAQ. The CDR3 bases are TGTGCCAGCAGCTTAGTTCCGGCGGGCGGGGCCGGAGACAATGAGCAGTTCTTC. Protein: CASSLVPAGGAGDNEQFF.

This rearrangement joins TRBV24-1 to TRBJ2-3; TRBD2 matches 7 bases. The CDR3 length is 15 residues. Trimming removed 4 bases from V and 5 bases from J; junction bases left unmatched: 8. CDR1 KGHDR and CDR2 SFDVKD come from the germline V gene. Here the CDR3 reads CATSDPPSGEDTQYF. DNA of the CDR3: TGTGCCACCAGTGACCCCCCAAGCGGGGAAGATACGCAGTATTTT.

This clonotype turned up a few times. The rearrangement uses TRBV6-2 or TRBV6-3 and TRBJ1-1; D perhaps matches TRBD1 (6 bases). Trimming took off 0 bases at V and 2 bases at J, with 10 bases between the two ends. CDR3 length equals 15 residues. Per germline, CDR1 MNHEY and CDR2 SVGEGT. This CDR3 is CASSYSRGINTEAFF. In nucleotides, the CDR3 is TGTGCCAGCAGTTACTCCAGGGGTATCAACACTGAAGCTTTCTTT.

V and J are TRBV4-2 and TRBJ2-1; TRBD1 matches at 8 bases. The end of the DNA is better explained by TRBJ2-7, so the J call may be wrong. This CDR3 region has 16 residues. Germline CDR1 is LGHNA and CDR2 is YNFKEQ. The CDR3 reads CASSQEWDRSSYEQYF. The CDR3 bases are TGTGCCAGCAGCCAAGAATGGGACAGGAGCTCCTACGAGCAGTACTTC.

This clonotype was recorded at least ten times. In DNA form, the CDR3 reads TGTGCCAGCAGAAGGGACAGGGCGTTAGAGACCCAGTACTTC. Amino acids: CASRRDRALETQYF. This chain uses TRBV28 with TRBJ2-5; 9 nucleotides match TRBD1. Trimming cost V 6 bases and J 4 bases; bases outside gene matches: 6. The germline gives CDR1 MDHEN, CDR2 SYDVKM. The CDR3 runs to 14 residues.

This clonotype was observed a handful of times. This sequence joins TRBV20-1 and TRBJ2-7, with TRBD2 matching over 9 bases. Germline V gives CDR1 DFQATT, CDR2 SNEGSKA (reference sequence). Germline trimming cut 1 base from V and 7 bases from J; bases unmatched to any gene: 14. This CDR3 comprises 16 residues. The CDR3 protein is CSARATLAGSHLEQYF. CDR3 coding DNA: TGCAGTGCTAGAGCTACCCTAGCGGGAAGCCATCTGGAGCAGTACTTC.

J is TRBJ1-4 and V is TRBV29-1; 7 nucleotides match TRBD1. Unmatched junction bases numbered 9, after V lost 6 bases and J lost 5 bases. The germline gives CDR1 SQVTM, CDR2 ANQGSEA. The CDR3 length is 14 residues. CDR3 sequence reads: CSVRTETGNEKLFF. The CDR3 DNA reads as TGCAGCGTGAGAACCGAGACAGGGAATGAAAAACTGTTTTTT.

Only a few counts were recorded for this clonotype. V gene TRBV28 combines with J gene TRBJ2-5; 9 bases agree with TRBD2. CDR3 size: 15 residues. Trimming at V came to 5 bases and at J to 3 bases, leaving 7 bases not matched to a gene. Germline values: CDR1 MDHEN, CDR2 SYDVKM. In nucleotides, the CDR3 is TGTGCCAGCAGTCCTGAACGGACTAGCGAAGAGACCCAGTACTTC. Its protein is CASSPERTSEETQYF.

The V gene is TRBV4-3, the J gene TRBJ2-2; tentatively, D is TRBD1 or TRBD2 (5 bases each). CDR1 is LGHNA and CDR2 is YSLEER in the germline V gene. V dropped 6 bases and J dropped 7 bases, with 15 bases sitting between them. The CDR3 runs 14 residues. The CDR3 sequence is CASSVGPHFGELFF. For the CDR3, the DNA is TGCGCCAGCAGTGTGGGACCCCATTTCGGGGAGCTGTTTTTT.

The table lists this clonotype with a few counts. The CDR3: CASSIRLREGHTGELFF. The CDR3 nucleotides read TGTGCCAGCAGCATAAGACTTCGGGAGGGTCACACCGGGGAGCTGTTTTTT. V is TRBV12-3 or TRBV12-4 and J is TRBJ2-2; TRBD2 agrees at 8 bases. V lost 6 bases to trimming and J lost 3 bases; unmatched junction nucleotides: 12. This CDR3 has 17 amino acids.

The rearrangement uses TRBV7-2 and TRBJ2-2; 9 positions match TRBD2. V shed 5 bases, J shed 5 bases, and the junction held 6 bases outside the gene matches. Per the germline V gene, CDR1 is SGHTA and CDR2 is FQGNSA. The CDR3 contains 15 residues. The CDR3 reads CASSAGLAITGELFF. CDR3 DNA: TGTGCCAGCAGCGCCGGACTAGCGATTACCGGGGAGCTGTTTTTT. The full variable domain, with the rest looked up from reference TRBV7-2 and TRBJ2-2, is GAGVSQSPSNKVTEKGKDVELRCDPISGHTALYWYRQSLGQGLEFLIYFQGNSAPDKSGLPSDRFSAERTGGSVSTLTIQRTQQEDSAVYLCASSAGLAITGELFFGEGSRLTVL.

This clonotype was counted between two and nine times. The rearrangement links TRBV6-2 or TRBV6-3 to TRBJ2-5; 14 bases match TRBD2. Unmatched junction bases numbered 5, after V lost 7 bases and J lost 4 bases. CDR3 size: 15 residues. The V gene's germline CDR1 is MNHEY and CDR2 SVGEGT. The CDR3 loop reads CASTLGTSGRETQYF. In DNA, the CDR3 is TGTGCCAGCACCCTAGGGACTAGCGGGAGAGAGACCCAGTACTTC.

This chain connects TRBV2 to TRBJ1-5; 9 bases match TRBD1. The CDR3 extends over 14 amino acids. The V and J ends lost 7 bases and 4 bases, in that order; junction bases with no gene match: 5. Germline V lookup: CDR1 SNHLY, CDR2 FYNNEI. CDR3 bases: TGTGCCAGCACCGACAGGGGGGAGAATCAGCCCCAGCATTTT. It translates to CASTDRGENQPQHF.

To note about this clonotype: One end of the junction is discordant with germline, which a read error may explain. The CDR3 coding sequence is TGCAGCGTTCAAGACAACCCCAATCAGCCCCAGCATTTT. Translating gives CSVQDNPNQPQHF. The V gene is TRBV29-1, the J gene TRBJ1-5; D gene uncertain. The CDR3 is 13 amino acids. Germline-derived CDR1 and CDR2 are SQVTM and ANQGSEA.

DNA for the CDR3: TGCAGCGATAAAGGGCGGTTTAGCACTGAAGCTTTCTTT. It encodes CSDKGRFSTEAFF. J is TRBJ1-1 and V is TRBV29-1, with unresolved D. Between the trimmed V and J ends, which lost 7 bases and 4 bases, there was a span of 16 bases. The CDR3 covers 13 residues. Per the germline V gene, CDR1 is SQVTM and CDR2 is ANQGSEA.

This clonotype has only one observation. The chain employs TRBV7-9 and TRBJ2-3, with D perhaps matching TRBD2 (5 bases). This CDR3 comprises 19 residues. Germline lookup yields CDR1 SEHNR and CDR2 FQNEAQ (reference sequence). V was trimmed by 5 bases and J by 0 bases, leaving 24 bases between them. The CDR3 loop reads CASSPRPLGIRSSTDTQYF. For the CDR3, the DNA is TGTGCCAGCAGCCCTAGGCCCCTCGGGATTCGATCTAGCACAGATACGCAGTATTTT.

J is TRBJ1-2 and V is TRBV7-8; 10 bases fit TRBD1. CDR3 size: 14 residues. The germline gives CDR1 SGHVS, CDR2 FQNEAQ. The junction had 7 bases not matched to a gene; V was cut back by 5 bases and J by 7 bases. Here the CDR3 reads CASSRRDRGGGYTF. CDR3 in DNA: TGTGCCAGCAGCAGAAGGGACAGGGGCGGTGGCTACACCTTC.

This clonotype was counted a few times. CDR3 sequence reads: CASSSGRTPDYGYTF. The CDR3 coding sequence is TGCGCCAGCAGCTCCGGACGGACTCCGGACTATGGCTACACCTTC. The chain carries TRBV5-1 and TRBJ1-2; D is ambiguous. The length of the CDR3 is 15 residues. V was shortened by 3 bases and J by 3 bases, with 15 bases between the two germline ends. Looked up from germline, CDR1 is SGHRS and CDR2 is YFSETQ.

The chain has TRBV20-1 and TRBJ2-6; D gene ambiguous. Germline assignment: CDR1 DFQATT and CDR2 SNEGSKA (reference sequence). With 4 bases removed from V and 0 bases from J, the gap between germline ends came to 10 bases. This CDR3 has 15 amino acids. In nucleotides, the CDR3 is TGCAGTGCTATTTTAGGGTTCTCTGGGGCCAACGTCCTGACTTTC. Translated, it gives CSAILGFSGANVLTF.

The rearrangement links TRBV4-3 to TRBJ2-5; D remains ambiguous. CDR3 length: 15 amino acids. Germline V gene data show CDR1 as LGHNA and CDR2 as YSLEER. V lost 0 bases and J lost 2, with 10 bases in between. The CDR3 coding sequence is TGCGCCAGCAGCCAAGATAGAAGGTTACAAGAGACCCAGTACTTC. Amino acid sequence: CASSQDRRLQETQYF.